This is a list of T cell receptor beta chains from one sample in a study of cytomegalovirus exposure and HLA in healthy donors. TCRdb's copy holds only in-frame clones and misses some; the assay was immunoSEQ multiplex PCR. The table shows more than 80,000 clones, with roughly four fifths occurring only once. Sequenced: PBMCs. These receptor sequences come from a woman aged 45-60 years in good health and CMV-seropositive. CDR3s include the opening cysteine and the closing phenylalanine or tryptophan. The D gene is left open where the match is weak. Where a row states a size, it is once, few, many or the class of an expanded clone; other rows omit it.

d_gene,v_gene,j_gene,len,abundance,CDR3nt,CDR3aa
.,TRBV21-1,TRBJ1-2,17,.,TGTGCCAATACGCCCCACCCCCGGGACAGGACTTCCTATGGCTACACCTTC,CANTPHPRDRTSYGYTF
TRBD1,TRBV5-1,TRBJ1-2,14,.,TGCGCCAGCAGCTTACGACAGGGGAACTATGGCTACACCTTC,CASSLRQGNYGYTF
.,TRBV5-1,TRBJ2-2,14,.,TGCGCCAGCAGCTTGGACAGGGAAGCCGGGGAGCTGTTTTTT,CASSLDREAGELFF
.,TRBV27,TRBJ2-2,13,.,TGTGCCAGCAGTTTATTTAGCGTCGGGGAGCTGTTTTTT,CASSLFSVGELFF
TRBD1,TRBV19,TRBJ2-6,17,.,TGTGCCAGTAGTAAAGGGACAGCCCACTCTGGGGCCAACGTCCTGACTTTC,CASSKGTAHSGANVLTF
TRBD2,TRBV10-3,TRBJ2-4,15,.,TGTGCCACCCGAGCCGGTAGCGGGGAAAAAAACATTCAGTACTTC,CATRAGSGEKNIQYF
.,TRBV29-1,TRBJ1-4,13,once,TGCAGCGTCCTAGGCGGGAAAGGTGAAAAACTGTTTTTT,CSVLGGKGEKLFF
TRBD1,TRBV7-9,TRBJ1-1,14,once,TGTGCCAGCAGCTTACAGGGGGCGCATAATGAAGCTTTCTTT,CASSLQGAHNEAFF
.,TRBV27,TRBJ1-6,15,.,TGTGCCAGCAGTTTATCGTCAGGGTCCAATTCACCCCTCCACTTT,CASSLSSGSNSPLHF
.,TRBV5-4,TRBJ1-3,15,.,TGTGCCAGCAGCTGGGACATCAAGGAGGGAAACACCATATATTTT,CASSWDIKEGNTIYF
.,TRBV5-1,TRBJ1-2,12,.,TGCGCCAGCAGCTTACAGGGTAATGGCTACACCTTC,CASSLQGNGYTF
.,TRBV7-3,TRBJ2-1,15,.,TGTGCCAGCAGCCCACAGGGAGCGCCCTACAATGAGCAGTTCTTC,CASSPQGAPYNEQFF
.,TRBV5-4,TRBJ2-5,13,.,TGTGCCAGCAGCCCCCCACAATCTGAGACCCAGTACTTC,CASSPPQSETQYF
.,TRBV29-1,TRBJ1-1,13,.,TGCAGCGCTCTAGGGGGAACGAACACTGAAGCTTTCTTT,CSALGGTNTEAFF
.,TRBV5-1,TRBJ1-2,13,.,TGCGCCAGCAGGGCGGGAGCTAACTATGGCTACACCTTC,CASRAGANYGYTF
.,TRBV6-1,TRBJ1-2,14,.,TGTGCCAGCAGTGGCTCGGGGGGTATCTATGGCTACACCTTC,CASSGSGGIYGYTF